Sequencing of this T cell receptor beta chain was carried out in a study of CD8+ T cells in alopecia areata. Germline CDR1 SQVTM, CDR2 ANQGSEA. Trimming stripped 6 bases from V and 4 bases from J, with 10 bases between. The CDR3 is made up of 12 amino acids. Stated treatment: oral pan-JAK inhibitor, 5-10 mg twice daily. Following extraction, RNA underwent reverse transcription to cDNA, which served as the sequencing template. Measured with immunoSEQ multiplex PCR; TCRdb has only the in-frame clones, and not every one. The repertoire has some 200,000 clones, about three fifths of them found once; the top ten carry about 5%.

The chain recombines TRBV29-1 with TRBJ1-3; no clear D. This sequence originates from a human donor with alopecia areata. The source was CD4+ T cells sorted from blood, collected at week 24, from a patient treated with tofacitinib. The CDR3 reads CSVNDRGNTIYF. CDR3 bases: TGCAGCGTCAACGACCGGGGAAACACCATATATTTT.